This is a list of T cell receptor beta chains from one sample in a study of technical replicates of blood from a few donors. Profiling relied on immunoSEQ multiplex PCR, and the TCRdb table lists in-frame clones only, not all of them. Among 76,000 or so clones, roughly 90% were seen once, and the ten largest hold less than 0.3%. Sequences were obtained from T cells isolated from PBMCs. Source of these receptors: a human donor in good health. Both conserved end residues are part of each CDR3. A D gene is named only where the DNA matches it firmly. A clone size is listed for some rows: how often the clone was seen (once, few, many), or a class if it is expanded.

cdr3_aa: CASSLYEVLGYTF
cdr3_nt: TGTGCCAGCAGTTTATACGAGGTGTTGGGCTACACCTTC
clone_size: -
d_call: -
v_call: TRBV28
j_call: TRBJ1-2

cdr3_aa: CASTSLAGEFTSYEQYF
cdr3_nt: TGTGCCAGCACCTCACTAGCGGGTGAATTTACCTCCTACGAGCAGTACTTC
clone_size: -
d_call: TRBD2
v_call: TRBV5-8
j_call: TRBJ2-7

cdr3_aa: CASTLLEETGRSYEQYF
cdr3_nt: TGTGCCAGCACCTTACTGGAGGAGACAGGCCGATCCTACGAGCAGTACTTC
clone_size: -
d_call: -
v_call: TRBV28
j_call: TRBJ2-7

cdr3_aa: CASSPQRGVNEQFF
cdr3_nt: TGTGCCAGCTCACCACAGCGGGGCGTCAATGAGCAGTTCTTC
clone_size: once
d_call: TRBD2
v_call: TRBV18
j_call: TRBJ2-1

cdr3_aa: CASSGGQGLYGYTF
cdr3_nt: TGTGCCAGCAGTGGCGGCCAGGGGCTCTATGGCTACACCTTC
clone_size: once
d_call: -
v_call: TRBV6-1
j_call: TRBJ1-2

cdr3_aa: CASSLAGMNTGELFF
cdr3_nt: TGTGCCAGCAGTTTAGCGGGGATGAACACCGGGGAGCTGTTTTTT
clone_size: -
d_call: -
v_call: TRBV28
j_call: TRBJ2-2

cdr3_aa: CASSLSALRGNTIYF
cdr3_nt: TGCGCCAGCAGCCTAAGCGCGCTTCGGGGAAACACCATATATTTT
clone_size: -
d_call: -
v_call: TRBV4-1
j_call: TRBJ1-3

cdr3_aa: CASSFRTGEASNEKLFF
cdr3_nt: TGTGCCAGCAGCTTCCGGACAGGGGAGGCGTCTAATGAAAAACTGTTTTTT
clone_size: -
d_call: TRBD1
v_call: TRBV5-6
j_call: TRBJ1-4

cdr3_aa: CASSPGQGLADTQYF
cdr3_nt: TGTGCCAGCAGCCCGGGACAGGGCTTGGCAGATACGCAGTATTTT
clone_size: -
d_call: TRBD1
v_call: TRBV7-9
j_call: TRBJ2-3

cdr3_aa: CASGPFSTNEKLFF
cdr3_nt: TGTGCTAGTGGCCCATTTAGCACTAATGAAAAACTGTTTTTT
clone_size: -
d_call: -
v_call: TRBV12-5
j_call: TRBJ1-4

cdr3_aa: CSVVGGLSKNYGYTF
cdr3_nt: TGCAGCGTTGTGGGGGGGCTCAGCAAGAACTATGGCTACACCTTC
clone_size: -
d_call: -
v_call: TRBV29-1
j_call: TRBJ1-2

cdr3_aa: CASSLGLAGNQETQYF
cdr3_nt: TGCGCCAGCAGCTTGGGGTTAGCGGGGAACCAAGAGACCCAGTACTTC
clone_size: -
d_call: TRBD2
v_call: TRBV5-1
j_call: TRBJ2-5

cdr3_aa: CASSDTVNSYNEQFF
cdr3_nt: TGCGCCAGCAGTGATACGGTAAACTCCTACAATGAGCAGTTCTTC
clone_size: -
d_call: -
v_call: TRBV10-1
j_call: TRBJ2-1

cdr3_aa: CASSPRMVAGVFEETQYF
cdr3_nt: TGTGCCAGCAGCCCGCGTATGGTAGCGGGGGTTTTTGAAGAGACCCAGTACTTC
clone_size: -
d_call: TRBD2
v_call: TRBV13
j_call: TRBJ2-5

cdr3_aa: CASSRDVRKETQYF
cdr3_nt: TGTGCCAGCAGCAGAGATGTGCGGAAAGAGACCCAGTACTTC
clone_size: -
d_call: -
v_call: TRBV27
j_call: TRBJ2-5

cdr3_aa: CASSPGSSYNEQFF
cdr3_nt: TGTGCCAGCAGCCCCGGTAGCTCCTACAATGAGCAGTTCTTC
clone_size: -
d_call: -
v_call: TRBV28
j_call: TRBJ2-1

cdr3_aa: CASSSQGMGMGEAFF
cdr3_nt: TGCGCCAGCAGTTCTCAGGGTATGGGGATGGGAGAAGCTTTCTTT
clone_size: -
d_call: -
v_call: TRBV5-1
j_call: TRBJ1-1

cdr3_aa: CASSPGQPSYEQYF
cdr3_nt: TGCGCCAGCAGCCCGGGACAGCCCTCCTACGAGCAGTACTTC
clone_size: once
d_call: TRBD1
v_call: TRBV5-1
j_call: TRBJ2-7

cdr3_aa: CASSVLKTGGADTQYF
cdr3_nt: TGTGCCAGCAGCGTACTCAAGACAGGGGGCGCAGATACGCAGTATTTT
clone_size: -
d_call: TRBD1
v_call: TRBV9
j_call: TRBJ2-3

cdr3_aa: CASNRRAGPSYEQYF
cdr3_nt: TGTGCCAGCAATAGACGAGCGGGGCCCTCCTACGAGCAGTACTTC
clone_size: -
d_call: TRBD2
v_call: TRBV28
j_call: TRBJ2-7

cdr3_aa: CAWSVIGGGRSQLGQYF
cdr3_nt: TGTGCCTGGAGTGTAATTGGGGGGGGACGATCTCAACTGGGGCAGTACTTC
clone_size: -
d_call: TRBD2
v_call: TRBV30
j_call: TRBJ2-7

cdr3_aa: CASRQGSIYGYTF
cdr3_nt: TGTGCCAGCAGACAGGGAAGTATCTATGGCTACACCTTC
clone_size: -
d_call: -
v_call: TRBV6-9
j_call: TRBJ1-2

cdr3_aa: CAISATGGKYYEQYF
cdr3_nt: TGTGCCATCAGTGCAACAGGGGGAAAATACTACGAGCAGTACTTC
clone_size: -
d_call: TRBD1
v_call: TRBV10-3
j_call: TRBJ2-7

cdr3_aa: CASSPTGSYEQYF
cdr3_nt: TGTGCCAGCAGCCCAACGGGGTCCTACGAGCAGTACTTC
clone_size: -
d_call: -
v_call: TRBV7-2
j_call: TRBJ2-7

cdr3_aa: CASSVEPGREDEQFF
cdr3_nt: TGTGCCAGCAGCGTAGAGCCGGGTCGGGAGGATGAGCAGTTCTTC
clone_size: -
d_call: TRBD2
v_call: TRBV9
j_call: TRBJ2-1

cdr3_aa: CASSTTSYNEQFF
cdr3_nt: TGTGCCAGTAGTACAACTAGCTACAATGAGCAGTTCTTC
clone_size: once
d_call: -
v_call: TRBV19
j_call: TRBJ2-1

cdr3_aa: CASSLVGGVSTDTQYF
cdr3_nt: TGCGCCAGCAGCTTGGTGGGGGGAGTCAGCACAGATACGCAGTATTTT
clone_size: -
d_call: -
v_call: TRBV5-1
j_call: TRBJ2-3

cdr3_aa: CASSLVPSGIINEQFF
cdr3_nt: TGCGCCAGCAGCTTGGTGCCTAGCGGGATTATCAATGAGCAGTTCTTC
clone_size: -
d_call: TRBD2
v_call: TRBV5-1
j_call: TRBJ2-1

cdr3_aa: CASSLAGGELFF
cdr3_nt: TGTGCTAGCAGCTTAGCCGGCGGGGAGCTGTTTTTT
clone_size: -
d_call: -
v_call: TRBV7-7
j_call: TRBJ2-2

cdr3_aa: CASRPGNPSYNEQFF
cdr3_nt: TGCGCCAGCAGACCCGGGAACCCTTCCTACAATGAGCAGTTCTTC
clone_size: -
d_call: -
v_call: TRBV10-2
j_call: TRBJ2-1

cdr3_aa: CASSQGVYEQYF
cdr3_nt: TGTGCCAGCTCGCAGGGCGTATACGAGCAGTACTTC
clone_size: -
d_call: -
v_call: TRBV6-6
j_call: TRBJ2-7

cdr3_aa: CASSSKTGSYNEQFF
cdr3_nt: TGTGCCAGCAGCTCGAAGACAGGGTCCTACAATGAGCAGTTCTTC
clone_size: -
d_call: TRBD1
v_call: TRBV11-2
j_call: TRBJ2-1

cdr3_aa: CASSFNTGSLGGAFF
cdr3_nt: TGTGCCAGCAGCTTCAATACAGGATCCTTAGGTGGAGCTTTCTTT
clone_size: -
d_call: -
v_call: TRBV7-2
j_call: TRBJ1-1

cdr3_aa: CATSRGTGMNTEAFF
cdr3_nt: TGTGCCACCAGCAGAGGAACAGGTATGAACACTGAAGCTTTCTTT
clone_size: few
d_call: -
v_call: TRBV15
j_call: TRBJ1-1

cdr3_aa: CASSFGGIYGYTF
cdr3_nt: TGTGCCAGCAGCTTCGGGGGGATCTACGGCTACACCTTC
clone_size: -
d_call: -
v_call: TRBV11-2
j_call: TRBJ1-2

cdr3_aa: CASNSRTQYQETQYF
cdr3_nt: TGTGCCAGCAACTCGAGGACTCAGTACCAAGAGACCCAGTACTTC
clone_size: once
d_call: -
v_call: TRBV7-9
j_call: TRBJ2-5

cdr3_aa: CASSLAPGAGKLSYTF
cdr3_nt: TGTGCCAGCAGTTTAGCCCCCGGGGCGGGAAAGTTGAGTTACACCTTT
clone_size: -
d_call: -
v_call: TRBV28
j_call: TRBJ1-2

cdr3_aa: CASSSNNRGYEQFF
cdr3_nt: TGTGCCAGCTCATCGAACAACAGGGGCTATGAGCAGTTCTTC
clone_size: -
d_call: TRBD1
v_call: TRBV18
j_call: TRBJ2-1

cdr3_aa: CASSLLGGAGYEQYF
cdr3_nt: TGCGCCAGCAGCTTGTTAGGGGGGGCCGGCTACGAGCAGTACTTC
clone_size: -
d_call: -
v_call: TRBV5-1
j_call: TRBJ2-7

cdr3_aa: CASSEYLPRDRVDYEQYF
cdr3_nt: TGTGCCAGCAGCGAGTACCTTCCTCGGGACAGAGTAGACTACGAGCAGTACTTC
clone_size: -
d_call: TRBD1
v_call: TRBV7-8
j_call: TRBJ2-7

cdr3_aa: CASSFSGFDQPQHF
cdr3_nt: TGTGCCAGCAGTTTTTCAGGGTTCGATCAGCCCCAGCATTTT
clone_size: -
d_call: -
v_call: TRBV27
j_call: TRBJ1-5

cdr3_aa: CASSIQGGAGELFF
cdr3_nt: TGTGCCAGTAGTATACAGGGAGGGGCCGGGGAGCTGTTTTTT
clone_size: -
d_call: TRBD2
v_call: TRBV19
j_call: TRBJ2-2

cdr3_aa: CASSPTGSSGNTIYF
cdr3_nt: TGCGCCAGCTCCCCCACAGGTTCCTCTGGAAACACCATATATTTT
clone_size: -
d_call: -
v_call: TRBV5-1
j_call: TRBJ1-3

cdr3_aa: CASSLLSRWGQEGYEQYF
cdr3_nt: TGTGCCAGCAGCTTGCTAAGTCGTTGGGGACAAGAGGGTTACGAGCAGTACTTC
clone_size: -
d_call: -
v_call: TRBV5-6
j_call: TRBJ2-7

cdr3_aa: CASSAAGSPINYGYTF
cdr3_nt: TGTGCCAGCAGCGCGGCCGGGTCTCCAATTAACTATGGCTACACCTTC
clone_size: -
d_call: -
v_call: TRBV9
j_call: TRBJ1-2

cdr3_aa: CASSIVTSGDTIYF
cdr3_nt: TGTGCCAGTAGTATAGTCACCAGCGGCGACACCATATATTTT
clone_size: -
d_call: -
v_call: TRBV19
j_call: TRBJ1-3

cdr3_aa: CASSEGVGTEAFF
cdr3_nt: TGCGCCAGCAGTGAGGGAGTTGGCACTGAAGCTTTCTTT
clone_size: once
d_call: -
v_call: TRBV10-2
j_call: TRBJ1-1

cdr3_aa: CASSSVVTGGFGSYNEQFF
cdr3_nt: TGCGCCAGCAGCTCCGTCGTGACTGGTGGTTTTGGCTCCTACAATGAGCAGTTCTTC
clone_size: -
d_call: -
v_call: TRBV5-1
j_call: TRBJ2-1

cdr3_aa: CASSPTGTGALSYEQYF
cdr3_nt: TGTGCCAGCAGCCCTACTGGAACGGGTGCCCTCTCCTACGAGCAGTACTTC
clone_size: once
d_call: -
v_call: TRBV4-2
j_call: TRBJ2-7

cdr3_aa: CASSLSGLTGELFF
cdr3_nt: TGTGCCAGCAGCTTGTCAGGTCTCACCGGGGAGCTGTTTTTT
clone_size: -
d_call: -
v_call: TRBV5-4
j_call: TRBJ2-2

cdr3_aa: CASSLSPGTLYGYTF
cdr3_nt: TGTGCCAGCAGTTTGTCACCTGGGACACTGTATGGCTACACCTTC
clone_size: -
d_call: -
v_call: TRBV27
j_call: TRBJ1-2

cdr3_aa: CASSLGQGGGSPLHF
cdr3_nt: TGCGCCAGCAGCTTGGGGCAGGGGGGAGGTTCACCCCTCCACTTT
clone_size: -
d_call: TRBD1
v_call: TRBV5-1
j_call: TRBJ1-6

cdr3_aa: CASSSGQGVGYEQYF
cdr3_nt: TGTGCCAGCAGCTCCGGACAGGGGGTGGGGTACGAGCAGTACTTC
clone_size: -
d_call: TRBD1
v_call: TRBV7-9
j_call: TRBJ2-7

cdr3_aa: CASIRLAGYEQYF
cdr3_nt: TGTGCCAGCATAAGGCTAGCGGGTTACGAGCAGTACTTC
clone_size: -
d_call: TRBD2
v_call: TRBV6-1
j_call: TRBJ2-7

cdr3_aa: CASSPGGSSPYEQYF
cdr3_nt: TGTGCCAGCAGCCCAGGCGGGAGCTCGCCCTACGAGCAGTACTTC
clone_size: -
d_call: TRBD2
v_call: TRBV11-2
j_call: TRBJ2-7

cdr3_aa: CASSLGGLAGTNTGELFF
cdr3_nt: TGCGCCAGCAGCTTAGGGGGACTAGCGGGAACGAACACCGGGGAGCTGTTTTTT
clone_size: once
d_call: TRBD2
v_call: TRBV5-1
j_call: TRBJ2-2

cdr3_aa: CASSHTAGLANEQFF
cdr3_nt: TGCGCCAGCAGCCATACCGCTGGACTAGCCAATGAGCAGTTCTTC
clone_size: -
d_call: TRBD2
v_call: TRBV4-1
j_call: TRBJ2-1

cdr3_aa: CASSTAGGGYTF
cdr3_nt: TGTGCCAGCAGCACGGCAGGGGGAGGCTACACCTTC
clone_size: -
d_call: -
v_call: TRBV21-1
j_call: TRBJ1-2

cdr3_aa: CASSLGSRGVAYEQYF
cdr3_nt: TGCGCCAGCAGCTTGGGTTCGCGCGGGGTAGCCTACGAGCAGTACTTC
clone_size: -
d_call: -
v_call: TRBV5-1
j_call: TRBJ2-7

cdr3_aa: CASSVEGVTEAFF
cdr3_nt: TGTGCCAGCAGCGTAGAAGGGGTTACTGAAGCTTTCTTT
clone_size: few
d_call: -
v_call: TRBV9
j_call: TRBJ1-1